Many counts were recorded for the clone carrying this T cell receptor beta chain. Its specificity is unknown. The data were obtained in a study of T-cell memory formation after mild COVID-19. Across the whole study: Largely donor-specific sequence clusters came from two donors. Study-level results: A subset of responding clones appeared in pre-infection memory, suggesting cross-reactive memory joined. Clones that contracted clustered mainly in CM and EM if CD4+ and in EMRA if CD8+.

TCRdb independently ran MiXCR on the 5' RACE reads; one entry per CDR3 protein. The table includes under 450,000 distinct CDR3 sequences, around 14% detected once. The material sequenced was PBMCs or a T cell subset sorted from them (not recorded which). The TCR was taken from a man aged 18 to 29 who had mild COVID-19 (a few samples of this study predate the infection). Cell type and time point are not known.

The CDR3 region is CASSLDGGTIPPYEQYV. The DNA for the CDR3 is TGCGCCAGCAGCTTGGATGGTGGGACGATCCCCCCCTACGAGCAGTACGTC. This rearrangement joins TRBV5-1 to TRBJ2-7; D might be TRBD1 or TRBD2, each matching 5 bases. V dropped 0 bases and J dropped 2 bases, with 18 bases sitting between them. In germline, CDR1 is SGHRS, CDR2 YFSETQ. CDR3 length: 17 residues.